Sequencing of this T cell receptor (beta chain) was carried out in a study of blood T cells in healthy people across ages. The CDR3 has 15 amino acids. Germline values: CDR1 LGHNA, CDR2 YSLEER. V was pared by 2 bases and J by 5 bases, with 12 bases between. PCR was performed a second time for about 7 to 12 cycles using a sample-barcoded 5' primer and a J-beta primer mix. TCRdb reanalysed the 5' RACE reads using MiXCR and keeps one entry per CDR3 protein. This sample has over 600,000 distinct CDR3 sequences; around 38% occur once, and the top ten carry about 30%. The clonotype comes from a man older than 75 in good health. Source material: blood. This chain links TRBV4-3 with TRBJ1-4, with D perhaps TRBD1 (6 bases). Written as DNA, the CDR3 is TGCGCCAGCAGCCAAAGACAGGACTTCAATGAAAAACTGTTTTTT. Amino acids: CASSQRQDFNEKLFF.